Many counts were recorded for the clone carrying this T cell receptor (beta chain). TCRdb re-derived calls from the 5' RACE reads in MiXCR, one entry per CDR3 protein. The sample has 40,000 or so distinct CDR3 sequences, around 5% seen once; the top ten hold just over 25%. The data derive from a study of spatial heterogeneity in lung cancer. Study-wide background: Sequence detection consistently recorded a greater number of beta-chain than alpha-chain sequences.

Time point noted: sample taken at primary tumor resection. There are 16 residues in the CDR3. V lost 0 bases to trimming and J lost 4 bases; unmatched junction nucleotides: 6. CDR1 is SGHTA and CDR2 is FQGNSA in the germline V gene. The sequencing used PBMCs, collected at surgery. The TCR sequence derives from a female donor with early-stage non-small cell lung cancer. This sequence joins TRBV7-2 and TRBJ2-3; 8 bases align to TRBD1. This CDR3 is CASSLAPAGGADTQYF. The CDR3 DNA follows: TGTGCCAGCAGCTTAGCTCCGGCAGGGGGCGCAGATACGCAGTATTTT.